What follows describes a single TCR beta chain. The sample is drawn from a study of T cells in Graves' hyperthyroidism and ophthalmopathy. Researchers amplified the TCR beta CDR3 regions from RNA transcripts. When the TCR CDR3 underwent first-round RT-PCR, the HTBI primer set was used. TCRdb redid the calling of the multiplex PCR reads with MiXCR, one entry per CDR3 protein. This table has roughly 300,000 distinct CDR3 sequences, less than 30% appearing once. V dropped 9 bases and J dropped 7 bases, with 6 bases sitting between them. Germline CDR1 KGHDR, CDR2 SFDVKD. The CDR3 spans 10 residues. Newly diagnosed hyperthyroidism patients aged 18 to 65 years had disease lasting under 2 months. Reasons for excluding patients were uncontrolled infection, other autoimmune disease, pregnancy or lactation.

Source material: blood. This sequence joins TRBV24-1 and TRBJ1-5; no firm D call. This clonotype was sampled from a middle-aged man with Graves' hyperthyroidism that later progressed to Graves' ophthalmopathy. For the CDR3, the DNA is TGTGCCACCCGAGTGCAGCCCCAGCATTTT. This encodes CATRVQPQHF.